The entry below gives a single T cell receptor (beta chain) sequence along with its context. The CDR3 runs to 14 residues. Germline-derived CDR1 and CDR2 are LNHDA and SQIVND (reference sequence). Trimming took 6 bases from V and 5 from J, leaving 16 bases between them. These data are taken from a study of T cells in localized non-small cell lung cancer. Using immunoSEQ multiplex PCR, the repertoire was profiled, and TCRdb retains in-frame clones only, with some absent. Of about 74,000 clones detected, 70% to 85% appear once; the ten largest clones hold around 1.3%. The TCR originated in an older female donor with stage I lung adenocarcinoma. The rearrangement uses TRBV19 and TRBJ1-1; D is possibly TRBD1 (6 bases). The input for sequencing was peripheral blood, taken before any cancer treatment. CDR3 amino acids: CASSLPGADTEAFF. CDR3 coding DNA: TGTGCCAGTAGCCTCCCAGGGGCGGATACTGAAGCTTTCTTT.